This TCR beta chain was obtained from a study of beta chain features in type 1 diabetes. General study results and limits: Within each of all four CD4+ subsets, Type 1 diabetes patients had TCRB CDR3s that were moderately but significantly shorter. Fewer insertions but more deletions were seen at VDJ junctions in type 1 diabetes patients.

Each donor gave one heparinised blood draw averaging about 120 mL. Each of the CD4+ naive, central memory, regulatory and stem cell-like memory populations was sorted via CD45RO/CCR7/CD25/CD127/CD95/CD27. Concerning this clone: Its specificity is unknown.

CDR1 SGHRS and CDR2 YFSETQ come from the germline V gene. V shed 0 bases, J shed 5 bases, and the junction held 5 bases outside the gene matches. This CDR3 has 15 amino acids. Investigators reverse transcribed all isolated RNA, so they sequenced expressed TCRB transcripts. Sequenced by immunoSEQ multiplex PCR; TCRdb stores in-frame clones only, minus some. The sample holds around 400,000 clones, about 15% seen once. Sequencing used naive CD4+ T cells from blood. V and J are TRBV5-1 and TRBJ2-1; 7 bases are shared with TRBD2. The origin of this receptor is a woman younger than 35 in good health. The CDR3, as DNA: TGCGCCAGCAGCTTGGTCGTGCTAGCGGACAATGAGCAGTTCTTC. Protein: CASSLVVLADNEQFF.